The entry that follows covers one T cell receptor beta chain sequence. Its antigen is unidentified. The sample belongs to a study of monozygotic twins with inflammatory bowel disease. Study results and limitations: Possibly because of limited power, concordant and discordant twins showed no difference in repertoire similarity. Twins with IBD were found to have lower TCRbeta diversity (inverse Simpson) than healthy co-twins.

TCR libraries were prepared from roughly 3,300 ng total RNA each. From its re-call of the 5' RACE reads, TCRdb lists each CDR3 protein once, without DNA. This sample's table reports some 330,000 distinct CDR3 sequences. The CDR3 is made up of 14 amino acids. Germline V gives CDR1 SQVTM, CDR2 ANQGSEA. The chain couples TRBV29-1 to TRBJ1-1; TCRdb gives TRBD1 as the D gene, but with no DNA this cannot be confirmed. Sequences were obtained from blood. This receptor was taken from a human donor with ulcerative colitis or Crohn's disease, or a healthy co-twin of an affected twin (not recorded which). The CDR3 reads CSVPPKHAAVGAFF. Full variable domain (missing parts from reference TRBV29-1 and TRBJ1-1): SAVISQKPSRDICQRGTSLTIQCQVDSQVTMMFWYRQQPGQSLTLIATANQGSEATYESGFVIDKFPISRPNLTFSTLTVSNMSPEDSSIYLCSVPPKHAAVGAFFGQGTRLTVV.